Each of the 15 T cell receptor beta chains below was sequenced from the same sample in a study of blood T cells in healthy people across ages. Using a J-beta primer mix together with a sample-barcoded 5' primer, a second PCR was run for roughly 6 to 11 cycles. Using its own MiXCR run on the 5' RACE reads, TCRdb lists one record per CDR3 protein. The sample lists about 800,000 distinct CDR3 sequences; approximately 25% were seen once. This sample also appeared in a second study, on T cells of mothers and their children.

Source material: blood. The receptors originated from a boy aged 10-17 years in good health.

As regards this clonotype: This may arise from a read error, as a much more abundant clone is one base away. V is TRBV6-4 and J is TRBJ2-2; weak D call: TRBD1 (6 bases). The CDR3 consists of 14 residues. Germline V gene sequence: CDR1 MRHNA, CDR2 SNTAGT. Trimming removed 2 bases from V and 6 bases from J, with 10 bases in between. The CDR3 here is CASSDGTNAGELFF. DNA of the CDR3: TGTGCCAGCAGTGACGGGACAAACGCCGGGGAGCTGTTTTTT.

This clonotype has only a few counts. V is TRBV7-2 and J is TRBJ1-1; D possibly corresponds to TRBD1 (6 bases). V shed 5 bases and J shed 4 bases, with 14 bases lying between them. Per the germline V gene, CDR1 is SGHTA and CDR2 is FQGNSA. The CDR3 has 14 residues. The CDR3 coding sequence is TGTGCCAGCAGCCGGGAGGGGGGTATCACTGAAGCTTTCTTT. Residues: CASSREGGITEAFF.

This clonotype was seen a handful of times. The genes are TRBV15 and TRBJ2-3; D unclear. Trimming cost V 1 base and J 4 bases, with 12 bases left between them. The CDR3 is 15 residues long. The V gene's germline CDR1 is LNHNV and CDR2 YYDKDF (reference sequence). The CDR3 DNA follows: TGTGCCACCAGCAGAGGAGAAAATTTGCCAGATACGCAGTATTTT. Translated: CATSRGENLPDTQYF.

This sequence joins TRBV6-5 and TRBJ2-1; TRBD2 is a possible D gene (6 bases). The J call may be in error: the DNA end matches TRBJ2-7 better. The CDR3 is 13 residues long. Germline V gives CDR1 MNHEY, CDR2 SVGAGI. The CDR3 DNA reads TGTGCCAGCAGTTACTCGGTGACTAGCGAGCAGTACTTC. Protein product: CASSYSVTSEQYF.

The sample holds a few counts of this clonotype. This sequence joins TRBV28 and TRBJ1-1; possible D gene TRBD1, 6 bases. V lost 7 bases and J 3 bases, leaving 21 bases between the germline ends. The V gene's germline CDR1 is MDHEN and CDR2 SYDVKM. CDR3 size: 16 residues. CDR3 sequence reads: CASTFRFGGVDTEAFF. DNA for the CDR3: TGTGCCAGCACCTTTCGGTTTGGGGGCGTAGACACTGAAGCTTTCTTT. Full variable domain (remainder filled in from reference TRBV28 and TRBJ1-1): DVKVTQSSRYLVKRTGEKVFLECVQDMDHENMFWYRQDPGLGLRLIYFSYDVKMKEKGDIPEGYSVSREKKERFSLILESASTNQTSMYLCASTFRFGGVDTEAFFGQGTRLTVV.

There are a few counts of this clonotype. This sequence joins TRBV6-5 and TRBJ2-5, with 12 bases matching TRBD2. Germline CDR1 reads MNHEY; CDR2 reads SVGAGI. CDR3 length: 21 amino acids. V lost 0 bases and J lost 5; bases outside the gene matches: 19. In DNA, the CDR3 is TGTGCCAGCAGTTACTCGTCGCGACTAGCGGGAGCGTCGGGGCTTTTGGAGACCCAGTACTTC. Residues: CASSYSSRLAGASGLLETQYF.

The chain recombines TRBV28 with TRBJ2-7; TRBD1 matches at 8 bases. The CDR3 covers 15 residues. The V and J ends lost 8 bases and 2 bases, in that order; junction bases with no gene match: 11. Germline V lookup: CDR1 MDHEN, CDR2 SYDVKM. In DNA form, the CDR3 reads TGTGCCAGCCGGACAGGGACACCACCTACCTACGAGCAGTACTTC. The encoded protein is CASRTGTPPTYEQYF.

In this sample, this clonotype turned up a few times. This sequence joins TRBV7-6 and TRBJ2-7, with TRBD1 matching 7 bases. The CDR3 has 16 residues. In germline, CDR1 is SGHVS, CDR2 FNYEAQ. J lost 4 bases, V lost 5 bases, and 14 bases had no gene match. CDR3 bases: TGTGCCAGCAGCCCAGAACGGACAGGAATAGTTTACGAGCAGTACTTC. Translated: CASSPERTGIVYEQYF. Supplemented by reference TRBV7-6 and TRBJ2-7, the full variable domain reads GAGVSQSPRYKVTKRGQDVALRCDPISGHVSLYWYRQALGQGPEFLTYFNYEAQQDKSGLPNDRFSAERPEGSISTLTIQRTEQRDSAMYRCASSPERTGIVYEQYFGPGTRLTVT.

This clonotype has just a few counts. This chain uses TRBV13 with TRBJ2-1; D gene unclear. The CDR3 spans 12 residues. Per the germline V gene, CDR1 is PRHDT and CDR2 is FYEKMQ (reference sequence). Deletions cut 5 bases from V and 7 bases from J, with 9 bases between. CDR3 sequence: CASSATKNEQFF. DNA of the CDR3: TGTGCCAGCAGCGCTACGAAGAATGAGCAGTTCTTC.

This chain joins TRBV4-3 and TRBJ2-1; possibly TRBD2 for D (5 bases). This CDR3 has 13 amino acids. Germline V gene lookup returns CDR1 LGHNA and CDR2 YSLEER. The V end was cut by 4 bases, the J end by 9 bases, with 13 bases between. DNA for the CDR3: TGCGCCAGCAGCCCCACGACGGGATTTGAGCAGTTCTTC. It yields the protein CASSPTTGFEQFF.

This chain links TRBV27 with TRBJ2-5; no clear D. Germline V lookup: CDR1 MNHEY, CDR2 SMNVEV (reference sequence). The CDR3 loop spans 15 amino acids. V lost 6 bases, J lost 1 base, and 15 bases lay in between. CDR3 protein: CASRPDPMAQETQYF. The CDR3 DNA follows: TGTGCCAGCAGACCGGACCCCATGGCCCAAGAGACCCAGTACTTC.

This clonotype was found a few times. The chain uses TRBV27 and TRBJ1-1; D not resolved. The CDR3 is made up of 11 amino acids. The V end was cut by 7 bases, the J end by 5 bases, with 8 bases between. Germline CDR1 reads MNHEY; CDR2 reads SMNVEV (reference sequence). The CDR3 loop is CASIGFTEAFF. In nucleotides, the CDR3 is TGTGCCAGCATAGGTTTTACTGAAGCTTTCTTT.

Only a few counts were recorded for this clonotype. The CDR3 nucleotides are TGTGCCAGCAGCGTAGGGGGGCCGGGGAATGAGCAGTTCTTC. The encoded protein is CASSVGGPGNEQFF. This chain joins TRBV9 and TRBJ2-1, with D tentatively TRBD1 (6 bases). The CDR3 loop spans 14 amino acids. V shed 0 bases and J shed 7 bases, with 11 bases lying between them. Germline V gives CDR1 SGDLS, CDR2 YYNGEE.

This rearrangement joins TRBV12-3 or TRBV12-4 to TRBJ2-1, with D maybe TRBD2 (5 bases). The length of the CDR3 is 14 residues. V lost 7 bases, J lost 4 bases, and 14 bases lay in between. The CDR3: CASNLRGNYNEQFF. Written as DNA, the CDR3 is TGTGCCAGCAACCTTAGAGGGAATTACAATGAGCAGTTCTTC.

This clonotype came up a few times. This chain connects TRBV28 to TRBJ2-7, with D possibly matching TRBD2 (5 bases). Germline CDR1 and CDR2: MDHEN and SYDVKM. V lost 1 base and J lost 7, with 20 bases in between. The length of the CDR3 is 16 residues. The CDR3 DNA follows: TGTGCCAGCAGTTTATTAGGGTCGAGGGTAACGCAGGAGCAGTACTTC. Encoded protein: CASSLLGSRVTQEQYF.